A selection of T cell receptor beta chains follows, all from one sample in a study of T cells in Graves' hyperthyroidism and ophthalmopathy. TCRdb called the multiplex PCR reads again in MiXCR, with one record for every CDR3 protein. Of about 510,000 distinct CDR3 sequences detected, less than 15% appear once; the ten largest clones hold approximately 13%. The sequenced sample consisted of blood. The source of these receptors is a woman aged 40 to 50 with Graves' hyperthyroidism. CDR3s include the opening cysteine and the closing phenylalanine or tryptophan. The order of the fields is D gene, V gene, CDR3 length, J gene, clone size, CDR3 DNA, CDR3 protein. D genes are given only for firm matches. Only some rows state a clone size, as once, few, many or a class for expanded clones.

D: TRBD1
V: TRBV20-1
length: 12
J: TRBJ2-7
size: many
DNA: TGCGCGTTGGGACAGGGGTCGTTCGAGCAGTACTTC
CDR3: CALGQGSFEQYF

D: .
V: TRBV6-1
length: 16
J: TRBJ1-3
size: many
DNA: TGTGCCAGCAGTCCTCTTGAGGGGTTAGTCGGAAACACCATATATTTT
CDR3: CASSPLEGLVGNTIYF

D: .
V: TRBV19
length: 13
J: TRBJ1-1
size: few
DNA: TGTGCCAGTAGTAAAGCCTGGAACACTGAAGCTTCCTTT
CDR3: CASSKAWNTEASF

D: .
V: TRBV30
length: 10
J: TRBJ2-5
size: many
DNA: TGTGCCTGGAGTACTGAGACCCAGTACTTC
CDR3: CAWSTETQYF

D: TRBD1
V: TRBV19
length: 15
J: TRBJ2-7
size: .
DNA: TGTGCCAGTAGTGTCGGGACAGGGAGTTCCTACGAGCAGTACTTC
CDR3: CASSVGTGSSYEQYF

D: .
V: TRBV7-6
length: 13
J: TRBJ2-7
size: .
DNA: TGTGCCAGCAGCTTAGCCCCGGCCTACGAGCAGTACTTC
CDR3: CASSLAPAYEQYF

D: TRBD2
V: TRBV7-9
length: 17
J: TRBJ2-5
size: once
DNA: TGTGCCAGCAGCTTAGCTGGGTCCAGCGGGAGACAGGAGACCCAGTACTTC
CDR3: CASSLAGSSGRQETQYF

D: .
V: TRBV5-1
length: 14
J: TRBJ1-1
size: many
DNA: TGCGCCAGCAGCTGGGCGGGGGGGAACACTGAAGCTTTCTTT
CDR3: CASSWAGGNTEAFF

D: .
V: TRBV20-1
length: 18
J: TRBJ1-3
size: .
DNA: TGCAGTGCTAGAATCCCACAGGCGGTCGAGGGCTCTGGAAACACCATATATTTT
CDR3: CSARIPQAVEGSGNTIYF

D: .
V: TRBV28
length: 13
J: TRBJ2-5
size: few
DNA: TGTGCCAGCACCGACGGCCTATTAGAGACCCAGTACTTC
CDR3: CASTDGLLETQYF

D: TRBD1
V: TRBV20-1
length: 15
J: TRBJ2-5
size: .
DNA: TGCAGTGCTAGATTCCCCGGGACAGCAAAAGAGACCCAGTACTTC
CDR3: CSARFPGTAKETQYF

D: TRBD1
V: TRBV12-3/TRBV12-4
length: 15
J: TRBJ2-7
size: many
DNA: TGTGCCAGCAGTTCCGGACAGGCGGGCTCCTACGAGCAGTACTTC
CDR3: CASSSGQAGSYEQYF

D: TRBD1
V: TRBV7-9
length: 14
J: TRBJ1-2
size: many
DNA: TGTGCCAGCAGCTCCCGGACAGGCAACTATGGCTACACCTTC
CDR3: CASSSRTGNYGYTF

D: TRBD2
V: TRBV12-3/TRBV12-4
length: 14
J: TRBJ2-7
size: .
DNA: TGTGCCAGCTTTAAGGCTAGCGGAACCTACGAGCAGTACTTC
CDR3: CASFKASGTYEQYF

D: TRBD1
V: TRBV5-5
length: 13
J: TRBJ1-4
size: few
DNA: TGTGCCAGCACCGGGACAGACTATGAAAAACTGTTTTTT
CDR3: CASTGTDYEKLFF

D: TRBD2
V: TRBV10-2
length: 14
J: TRBJ2-1
size: few
DNA: TGCGCCAGCGGACTAGCGGGAAAAGGGAATGAGCAGTTCTTC
CDR3: CASGLAGKGNEQFF

D: TRBD1
V: TRBV5-1
length: 14
J: TRBJ1-2
size: few
DNA: TGCGCCAGCAGCTTGGGGGACAGGGAGCATGGCTACACCTTC
CDR3: CASSLGDREHGYTF

D: TRBD1
V: TRBV6-1
length: 15
J: TRBJ2-2
size: many
DNA: TGTGCCAGCACCCCCGGGACAGGGAGGATCGGGGAGCTGTTTTTT
CDR3: CASTPGTGRIGELFF

D: .
V: TRBV6-5
length: 15
J: TRBJ1-1
size: many
DNA: TGTGCCAGCAGTTACTCGGCAGGGGTGAACACTGAAGCTTTCTTT
CDR3: CASSYSAGVNTEAFF

D: .
V: TRBV30
length: 15
J: TRBJ2-7
size: .
DNA: TGTGCCTCCCCAATCGGCCAAAACAGAGCCTACGAGCAGTACTTC
CDR3: CASPIGQNRAYEQYF

D: .
V: TRBV20-1
length: 13
J: TRBJ1-2
size: .
DNA: TGCAGTGCTCGACGGGACGTTAACTATGGCTACACCTTC
CDR3: CSARRDVNYGYTF

D: .
V: TRBV5-1
length: 15
J: TRBJ2-5
size: .
DNA: TGCGCCAGCAGCTTGGTGGCAGGGGTTCTAGAGACCCAGTACTTC
CDR3: CASSLVAGVLETQYF

D: TRBD1
V: TRBV30
length: 13
J: TRBJ2-5
size: many
DNA: TGTGCCTGGAGTGGTGCAGGGGGCGGGACCCAGTACTTC
CDR3: CAWSGAGGGTQYF

D: TRBD2
V: TRBV7-3
length: 15
J: TRBJ2-5
size: many
DNA: TGTGCCAGCAGCCCGCGAGCGGGAGAGGGAGAGACCCAGTACTTC
CDR3: CASSPRAGEGETQYF

D: .
V: TRBV20-1
length: 12
J: TRBJ1-1
size: few
DNA: TGCAGTGCTAGATCGGGGAGAGCTGAAGCTTTCTTT
CDR3: CSARSGRAEAFF

D: TRBD1
V: TRBV27
length: 15
J: TRBJ1-3
size: .
DNA: TGTGCCAGCAGGCGAGACAGGGACTCTGGAAACACCATATATTTT
CDR3: CASRRDRDSGNTIYF

D: TRBD1
V: TRBV2
length: 16
J: TRBJ2-5
size: many
DNA: TGTGCCAGCCGCGAAAGGACAGGGGGCTTTGGGGAGACCCAGTACTTC
CDR3: CASRERTGGFGETQYF

D: .
V: TRBV7-2
length: 13
J: TRBJ2-7
size: few
DNA: TGTGCCAGCAGGGGGGCTCTAGCCTACGAGCAGTACTTC
CDR3: CASRGALAYEQYF

D: TRBD2
V: TRBV4-1
length: 17
J: TRBJ2-1
size: .
DNA: TGCGCCAGCAGCTTTTGGTTCGCAGCGGGAGGTAAGAATGAGCAGTTCTTC
CDR3: CASSFWFAAGGKNEQFF

D: .
V: TRBV20-1
length: 13
J: TRBJ2-7
size: many
DNA: TGCAGTGCTAGAGGCGGGTCGGGTTACGAGCAGTACTTC
CDR3: CSARGGSGYEQYF

D: TRBD1
V: TRBV5-1
length: 14
J: TRBJ2-1
size: many
DNA: TGCGCCAGCGCTATGAGAACAGGGGCAGATGAGCAGTTCTTC
CDR3: CASAMRTGADEQFF

D: .
V: TRBV20-1
length: 11
J: TRBJ2-1
size: .
DNA: TGCAGTGCTAGGGCCGGGAATGAGCAGTTCTTC
CDR3: CSARAGNEQFF